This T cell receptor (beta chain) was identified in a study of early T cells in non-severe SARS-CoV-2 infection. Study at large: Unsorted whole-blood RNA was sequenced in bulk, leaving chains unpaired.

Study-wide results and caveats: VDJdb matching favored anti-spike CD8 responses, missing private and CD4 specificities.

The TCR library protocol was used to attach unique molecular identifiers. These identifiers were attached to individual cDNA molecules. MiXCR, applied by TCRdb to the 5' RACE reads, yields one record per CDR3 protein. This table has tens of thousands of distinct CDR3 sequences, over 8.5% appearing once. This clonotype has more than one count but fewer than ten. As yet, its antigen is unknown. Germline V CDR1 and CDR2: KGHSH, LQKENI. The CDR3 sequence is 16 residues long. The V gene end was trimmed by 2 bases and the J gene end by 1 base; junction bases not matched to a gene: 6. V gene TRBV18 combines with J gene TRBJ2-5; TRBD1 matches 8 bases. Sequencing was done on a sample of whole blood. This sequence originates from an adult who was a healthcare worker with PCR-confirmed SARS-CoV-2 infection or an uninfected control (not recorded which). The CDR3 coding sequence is TGTGCCAGCTCACCAGCAGGGGGCTCCATCCAAGAGACCCAGTACTTC. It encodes CASSPAGGSIQETQYF. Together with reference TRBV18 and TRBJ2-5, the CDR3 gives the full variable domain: NAGVMQNPRHLVRRRGQEARLRCSPMKGHSHVYWYRQLPEEGLKFMVYLQKENIIDESGMPKERFSAEFPKEGPSILRIQQVVRGDSAAYFCASSPAGGSIQETQYFGPGTRLLVL.